One and the same sample provided the 2 T cell receptor beta chains below, sequenced in a study of CD8+ T cells in alopecia areata (dated by TCRdb to between 2018 and 2020). The library relied on the immunoSEQ multiplex PCR assay. For TCR sequencing, RNA was extracted from every sample and reverse transcribed into cDNA to serve as template. In its TCRdb copy, this immuneACCESS table keeps in-frame sequences only and misses some clones. Where compared with another copy, unresolved V genes explain less than half of these, and the others have no known cause. For this sample there are 110,000 or so clones; about two fifths appear just once. The biggest ten clones account for approximately 3% of the sample. Specimen: CD4+ T cells sorted from blood. The origin of the receptors is a human donor with alopecia areata.

The V call is TRBV7-2, the J call TRBJ1-2; possibly TRBD1 for D (6 bases). The CDR3 extends over 13 amino acids. Germline V lookup: CDR1 SGHTA, CDR2 FQGNSA. The V gene lost 1 base and the J gene lost 7 bases, with 10 bases spanning the gap. The chain's CDR3 is CASSLEGGSGYTF. DNA for the CDR3: TGTGCCAGCAGCTTAGAGGGGGGAAGTGGCTACACCTTC.

This clone was seen a few times. The rearrangement joins TRBV7-9 to TRBJ2-7; no firm D call. CDR1 and CDR2 (germline): SEHNR, FQNEAQ (reference sequence). Trimming took 2 bases from V and 5 from J, leaving 7 bases between them. The CDR3 length is 12 residues. CDR3 coding DNA: TGTGCCAGCAGCTTAAGACGAGACGAGCAGTACTTC. This codes for CASSLRRDEQYF.